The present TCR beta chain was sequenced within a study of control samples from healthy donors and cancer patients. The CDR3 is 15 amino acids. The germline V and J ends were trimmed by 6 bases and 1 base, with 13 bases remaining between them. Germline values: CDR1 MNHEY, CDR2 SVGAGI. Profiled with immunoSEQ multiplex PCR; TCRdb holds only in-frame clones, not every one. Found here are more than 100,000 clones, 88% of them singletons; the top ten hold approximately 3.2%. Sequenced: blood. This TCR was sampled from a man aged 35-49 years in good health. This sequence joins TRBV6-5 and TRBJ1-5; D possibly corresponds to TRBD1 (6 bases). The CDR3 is CASSLQGGSNQPQHF. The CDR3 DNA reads TGTGCCAGCAGCCTACAGGGAGGAAGCAATCAGCCCCAGCATTTT.